This TCR beta chain originates from a study of CD8+ T cells in alopecia areata. Sequencing relied on a cDNA template that was reverse transcribed from extracted RNA. Here immunoSEQ multiplex PCR was the method, and the copy in TCRdb shows in-frame clones only, minus some. The table lists approximately 40,000 clones, around half of them singletons, with around 1.7% in the top ten. V was clipped by 1 base and J by 6 bases, with 9 bases between them. The germline CDR1 and CDR2 sequences are MNHNS and SASEGT. This CDR3 contains 14 residues. Whole-study results and caveats: Scalp sequencing captures resident alphabeta T cells of normal skin too.

It was for about 5 patients that CD4+ cells were sorted into CD25+CD127- cells. Collection of lesional scalp punch biopsies and peripheral blood was performed in alopecia areata patients. Points on this clone: The antigen is undetermined.

This TCR derives from a human donor with alopecia areata. This rearrangement joins TRBV6-1 to TRBJ2-2, with D hard to call. Sequencing used CD4+ Tregs sorted from blood. The CDR3 nucleotides are TGTGCCAGCAGTGAAGTCCCCGGCGCCGGGGAGCTGTTTTTT. Translated, it gives CASSEVPGAGELFF.